The 5 T cell receptor beta chains presented below share a single source sample, sequenced in a study of control samples from healthy donors and cancer patients. Using immunoSEQ multiplex PCR, the repertoire was profiled, and TCRdb retains in-frame clones only, with some absent. The sample has about 82,000 clones, around nine tenths seen once. The specimen sequenced was blood. The receptors were sampled from a man aged 50-59 years in good health.

V usage is TRBV6-6 and J usage is TRBJ2-7; 7 nucleotides line up with TRBD1. J was trimmed by 2 bases and V by 5 bases; bases with no gene match: 6. CDR1 and CDR2 (germline): MNHNY, SVGAGI (reference sequence). The CDR3 totals 14 residues. This CDR3 is CASSPSGTAYEQYF. In nucleotides, the CDR3 is TGTGCCAGCAGTCCATCCGGGACAGCCTACGAGCAGTACTTC.

The V call is TRBV7-9, the J call TRBJ2-5; TRBD2 agrees at 8 bases. Germline loops: CDR1 SEHNR, CDR2 FQNEAQ (reference sequence). Losses at the gene ends were 2 bases for V and 5 bases for J; bases not matched to a gene: 1. The CDR3 spans 13 residues. CDR3 loop: CASSLLAGETQYF. CDR3 DNA: TGTGCCAGCAGCTTACTAGCGGGCGAGACCCAGTACTTC.

The chain recombines TRBV7-9 with TRBJ2-3; TRBD1 aligns across 9 bases. Trimming removed 3 bases from V and 4 bases from J; junction bases left unmatched: 5. CDR1 is SEHNR and CDR2 is FQNEAQ in the germline V gene (reference sequence). CDR3 length equals 15 residues. The DNA for the CDR3 is TGTGCCAGCAGCTTGGGGGACAGGGTCCCAGATACGCAGTATTTT. As protein: CASSLGDRVPDTQYF.

This clone has just one count. This rearrangement joins TRBV6-6 to TRBJ1-1; D gene ambiguous. V lost 5 bases to trimming and J lost 6 bases, with 13 bases between them. Germline-derived CDR1 and CDR2 are MNHNY and SVGAGI (reference sequence). CDR3 size: 13 residues. The CDR3 region is CASSGKERAEAFF. The CDR3 DNA reads TGTGCCAGCAGTGGGAAGGAGCGGGCTGAAGCTTTCTTT.

CDR3 loop: CASSSGHGYTF. The CDR3 region has the DNA TGTGCCAGCAGCTCCGGACATGGCTACACCTTC. The chain couples TRBV4-2 to TRBJ1-2; D uncertain. The ends were cut back, 5 bases at V and 6 bases at J, with 7 bases in the middle. Germline V gene sequence: CDR1 LGHNA, CDR2 YNFKEQ. The CDR3 has 11 residues.